This T cell receptor (beta chain) was recorded in a study of T cell responses to AZD1222 COVID-19 vaccine. Study-wide findings and caveats: Clonal diversity may have been underestimated, and the donors were mostly white British, with more females than males. Spike-specific TCRs gained breadth and depth after people received two AZD1222 doses. Per reports, nearly half of all spike-specific TCRs target regions that are unmutated in variants.

Concerning this clone itself: Its antigen is still unknown.

Clones were read by immunoSEQ multiplex PCR, and TCRdb kept only the in-frame ones, dropping some. Found here are 120,000 or so clones, over 75% of them singletons; the top ten hold 8.5% to 12%. The source of this sequence is an adult in good health. The sequences come from peripheral blood, collected on day 0 of AZD1222 vaccination.

This CDR3 reads CASSIGTRAYNSPLHF. CDR3 nucleotides: TGTGCCAGTAGTATAGGGACACGGGCCTATAATTCACCCCTCCACTTT. The genes are TRBV19 and TRBJ1-6; a weak D match, TRBD1 (5 bases). Per germline, CDR1 LNHDA and CDR2 SQIVND (reference sequence). V was shortened by 1 base and J by 2 bases, with 9 bases between the two germline ends. The CDR3 length is 16 residues.